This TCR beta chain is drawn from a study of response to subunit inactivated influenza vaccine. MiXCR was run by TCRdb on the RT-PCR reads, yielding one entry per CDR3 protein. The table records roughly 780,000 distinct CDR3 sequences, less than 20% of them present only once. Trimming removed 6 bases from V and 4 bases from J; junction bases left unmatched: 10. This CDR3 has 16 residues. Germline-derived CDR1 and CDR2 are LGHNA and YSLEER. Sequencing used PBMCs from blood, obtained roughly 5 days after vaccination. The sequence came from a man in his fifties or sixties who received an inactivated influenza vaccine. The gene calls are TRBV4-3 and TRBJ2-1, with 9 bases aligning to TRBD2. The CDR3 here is CASSPTVTSGYNEQFF. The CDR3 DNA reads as TGCGCCAGCAGTCCCACCGTGACTAGCGGTTACAATGAGCAGTTCTTC.